The source of this T cell receptor (beta chain) is a study of technical replicates of blood from several donors. Method: immunoSEQ multiplex PCR; TCRdb's copy keeps in-frame clones and lacks some. The top ten hold roughly 0.2% of the sample, which has 60,000 to 90,000 clones, around 97% seen once. Trimming removed 2 bases from V and 3 bases from J; junction bases left unmatched: 7. The germline V gene has CDR1 MNHEY and CDR2 SVGAGI. The CDR3 contains 16 residues. The rearrangement links TRBV6-5 to TRBJ1-1; TRBD1 matches at 9 bases. The sample taken for sequencing was T cells isolated from PBMCs. This TCR was sampled from a human donor in good health. CDR3 in amino acids: CASSYGDRVTDTEAFF. CDR3 nucleotide sequence: TGTGCCAGCAGTTACGGGGACAGGGTAACGGACACTGAAGCTTTCTTT.